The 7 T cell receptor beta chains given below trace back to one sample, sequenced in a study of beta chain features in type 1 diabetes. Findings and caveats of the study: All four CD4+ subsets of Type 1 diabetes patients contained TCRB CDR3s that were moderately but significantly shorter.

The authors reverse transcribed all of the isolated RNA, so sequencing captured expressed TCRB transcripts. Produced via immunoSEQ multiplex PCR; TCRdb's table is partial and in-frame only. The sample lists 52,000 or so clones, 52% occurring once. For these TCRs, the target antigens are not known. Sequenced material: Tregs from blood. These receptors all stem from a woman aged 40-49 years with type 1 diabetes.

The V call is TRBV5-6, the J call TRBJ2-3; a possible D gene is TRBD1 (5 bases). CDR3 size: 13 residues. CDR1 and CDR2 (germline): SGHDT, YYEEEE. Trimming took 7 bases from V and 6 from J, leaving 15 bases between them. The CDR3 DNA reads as TGTGCCAGCGCTGGACACCTCGCGGATACGCAGTATTTT. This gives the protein CASAGHLADTQYF.

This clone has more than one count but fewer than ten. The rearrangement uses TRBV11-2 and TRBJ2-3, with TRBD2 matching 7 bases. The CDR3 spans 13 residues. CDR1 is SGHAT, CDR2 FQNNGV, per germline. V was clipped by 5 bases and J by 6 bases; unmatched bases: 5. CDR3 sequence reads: CASSLSGLDTQYF. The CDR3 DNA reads TGTGCCAGCAGCCTTAGCGGGCTCGATACGCAGTATTTT.

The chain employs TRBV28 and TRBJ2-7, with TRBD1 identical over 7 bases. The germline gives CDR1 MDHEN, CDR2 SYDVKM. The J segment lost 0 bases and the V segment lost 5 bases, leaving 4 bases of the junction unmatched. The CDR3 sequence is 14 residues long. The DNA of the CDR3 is TGTGCCAGCAGTACAGGACAGGTCTCCTACGAGCAGTACTTC. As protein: CASSTGQVSYEQYF.

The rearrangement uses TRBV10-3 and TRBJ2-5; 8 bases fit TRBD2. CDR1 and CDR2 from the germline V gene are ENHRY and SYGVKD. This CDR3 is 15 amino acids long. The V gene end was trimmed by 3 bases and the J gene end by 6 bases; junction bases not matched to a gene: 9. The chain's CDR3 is CAISDPTGGGKTQYF. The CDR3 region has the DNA TGTGCCATCAGTGACCCCACCGGCGGGGGGAAGACCCAGTACTTC.

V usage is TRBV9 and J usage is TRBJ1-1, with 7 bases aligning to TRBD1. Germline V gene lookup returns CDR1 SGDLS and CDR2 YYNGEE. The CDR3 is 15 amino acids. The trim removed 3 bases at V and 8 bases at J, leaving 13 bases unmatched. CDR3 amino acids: CASSGAGTDGREAFF. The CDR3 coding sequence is TGTGCCAGCAGCGGGGCTGGGACAGATGGCCGAGAAGCTTTCTTT.

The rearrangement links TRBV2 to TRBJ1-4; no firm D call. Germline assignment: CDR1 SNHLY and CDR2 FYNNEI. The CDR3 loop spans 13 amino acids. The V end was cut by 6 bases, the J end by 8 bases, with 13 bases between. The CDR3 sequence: CASRRGLEEKLFF. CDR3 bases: TGTGCCAGCAGACGAGGGTTAGAGGAAAAACTGTTTTTT.

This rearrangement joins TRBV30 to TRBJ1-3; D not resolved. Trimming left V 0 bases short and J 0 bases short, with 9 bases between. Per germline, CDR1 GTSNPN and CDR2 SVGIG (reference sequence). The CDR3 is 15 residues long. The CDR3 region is CAWSVRLSSGNTIYF. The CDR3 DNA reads TGTGCCTGGAGTGTACGTCTGAGCTCTGGAAACACCATATATTTT.